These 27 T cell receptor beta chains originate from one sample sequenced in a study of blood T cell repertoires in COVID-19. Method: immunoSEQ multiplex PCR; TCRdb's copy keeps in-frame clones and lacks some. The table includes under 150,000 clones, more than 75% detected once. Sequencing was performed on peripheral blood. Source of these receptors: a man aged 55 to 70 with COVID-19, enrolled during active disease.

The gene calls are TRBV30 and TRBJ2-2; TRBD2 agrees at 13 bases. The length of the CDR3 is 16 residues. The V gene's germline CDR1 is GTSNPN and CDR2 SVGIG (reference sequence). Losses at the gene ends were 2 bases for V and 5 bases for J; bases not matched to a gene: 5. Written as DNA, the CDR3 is TGTGCCTGGAGTCAGCCGGGACTAGCGGGGACCGGGGAGCTGTTTTTT. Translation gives CAWSQPGLAGTGELFF.

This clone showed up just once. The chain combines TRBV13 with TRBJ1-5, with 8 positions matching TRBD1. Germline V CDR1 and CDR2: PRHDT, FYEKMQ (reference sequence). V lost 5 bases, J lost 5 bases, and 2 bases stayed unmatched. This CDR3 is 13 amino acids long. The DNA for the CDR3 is TGTGCCAGCAGCGTGGACAGGGATCAGCCCCAGCATTTT. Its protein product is CASSVDRDQPQHF.

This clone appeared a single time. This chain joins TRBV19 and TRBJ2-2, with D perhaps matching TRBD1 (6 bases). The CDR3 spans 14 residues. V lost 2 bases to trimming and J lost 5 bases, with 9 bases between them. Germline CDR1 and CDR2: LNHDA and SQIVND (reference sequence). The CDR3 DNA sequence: TGTGCCAGTAGTATACAACAGGGTACCGGGGAGCTGTTTTTT. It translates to CASSIQQGTGELFF.

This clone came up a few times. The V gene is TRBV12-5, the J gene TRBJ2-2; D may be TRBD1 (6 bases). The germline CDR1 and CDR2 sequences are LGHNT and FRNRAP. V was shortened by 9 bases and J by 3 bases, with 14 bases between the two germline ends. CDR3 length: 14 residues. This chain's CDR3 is CASRPGTHTGELFF. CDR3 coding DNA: TGTGCTAGCCGACCCGGGACACACACCGGGGAGCTGTTTTTT.

CDR3 in amino acids: CASSTGLRAFF. CDR3 bases: TGTGCCAGCAGTACAGGGTTGAGAGCTTTCTTT. The chain couples TRBV27 to TRBJ1-1; possible D gene TRBD1, 6 bases. Deletions cut 5 bases from V and 10 bases from J, with 11 bases between. The CDR3 runs to 11 residues. Germline V gene sequence: CDR1 MNHEY, CDR2 SMNVEV (reference sequence).

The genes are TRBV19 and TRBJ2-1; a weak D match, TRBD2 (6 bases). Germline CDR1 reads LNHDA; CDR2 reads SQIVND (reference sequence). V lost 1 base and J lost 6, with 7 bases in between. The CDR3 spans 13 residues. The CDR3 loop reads CASSIARGNEQFF. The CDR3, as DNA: TGTGCCAGTAGTATAGCGCGGGGCAATGAGCAGTTCTTC.

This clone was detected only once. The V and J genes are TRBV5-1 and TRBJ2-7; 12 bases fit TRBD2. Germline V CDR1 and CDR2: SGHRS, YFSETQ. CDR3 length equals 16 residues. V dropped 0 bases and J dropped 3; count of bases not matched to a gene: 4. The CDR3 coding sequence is TGCGCCAGCAGCTTGGGACTAGCGGGAGAATTCTACGAGCAGTACTTC. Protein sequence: CASSLGLAGEFYEQYF.

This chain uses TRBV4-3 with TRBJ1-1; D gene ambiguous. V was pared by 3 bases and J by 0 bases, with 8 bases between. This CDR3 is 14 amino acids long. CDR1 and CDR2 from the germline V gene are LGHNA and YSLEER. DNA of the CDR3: TGCGCCAGCAGCCAGGGAGAGTTGAACACTGAAGCTTTCTTT. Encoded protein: CASSQGELNTEAFF.

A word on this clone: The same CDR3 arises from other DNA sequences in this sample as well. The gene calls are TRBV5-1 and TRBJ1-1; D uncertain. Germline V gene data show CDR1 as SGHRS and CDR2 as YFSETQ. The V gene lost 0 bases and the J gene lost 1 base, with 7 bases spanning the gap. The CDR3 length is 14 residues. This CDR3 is CASSLDRANTEAFF. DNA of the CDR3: TGCGCCAGCAGCTTGGACAGAGCGAACACTGAAGCTTTCTTT.

CDR3 sequence (DNA): TGTGCCAGCAGTTTAAGGAGGGAGAGTGGCTACACCTTC. Amino acid sequence: CASSLRRESGYTF. This chain links TRBV28 with TRBJ1-2; D ambiguous. CDR3 size: 13 residues. Trimming removed 2 bases at V and 7 bases at J, with 11 bases between. The germline V gene has CDR1 MDHEN and CDR2 SYDVKM.

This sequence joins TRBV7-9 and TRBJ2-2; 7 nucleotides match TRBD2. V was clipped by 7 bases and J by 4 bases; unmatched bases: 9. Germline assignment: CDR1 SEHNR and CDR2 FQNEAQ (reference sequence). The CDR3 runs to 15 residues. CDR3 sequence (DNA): TGTGCCAGCAAGGCAAAGGGGACTATCACCGGGGAGCTGTTTTTT. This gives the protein CASKAKGTITGELFF.

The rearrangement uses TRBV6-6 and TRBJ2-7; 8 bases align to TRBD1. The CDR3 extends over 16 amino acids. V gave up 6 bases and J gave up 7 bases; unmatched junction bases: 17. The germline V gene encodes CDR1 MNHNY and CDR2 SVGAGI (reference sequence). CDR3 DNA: TGTGCCAGCAGGGGCAGGGGGCGCCCCCTGTCCGGTGAGCAGTACTTC. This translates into CASRGRGRPLSGEQYF.

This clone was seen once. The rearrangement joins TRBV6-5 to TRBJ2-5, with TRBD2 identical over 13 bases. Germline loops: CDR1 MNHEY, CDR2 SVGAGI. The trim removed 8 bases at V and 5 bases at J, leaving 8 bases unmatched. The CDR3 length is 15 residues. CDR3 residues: CASERTSGSGETQYF. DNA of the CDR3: TGTGCCAGCGAGAGGACTAGCGGGAGTGGGGAGACCCAGTACTTC.

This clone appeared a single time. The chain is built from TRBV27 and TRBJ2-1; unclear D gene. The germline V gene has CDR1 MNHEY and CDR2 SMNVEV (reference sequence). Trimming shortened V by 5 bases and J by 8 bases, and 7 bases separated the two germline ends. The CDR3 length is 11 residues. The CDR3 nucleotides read TGTGCCAGCAGTCTAAGTGATGAGCAGTTCTTC. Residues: CASSLSDEQFF.

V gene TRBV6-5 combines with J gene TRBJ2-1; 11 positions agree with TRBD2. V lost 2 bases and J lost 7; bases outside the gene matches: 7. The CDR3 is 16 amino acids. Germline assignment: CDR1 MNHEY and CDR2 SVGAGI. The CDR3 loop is CASSYGLAGGGNEQFF. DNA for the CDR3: TGTGCCAGCAGTTACGGGCTAGCGGGAGGTGGGAATGAGCAGTTCTTC.

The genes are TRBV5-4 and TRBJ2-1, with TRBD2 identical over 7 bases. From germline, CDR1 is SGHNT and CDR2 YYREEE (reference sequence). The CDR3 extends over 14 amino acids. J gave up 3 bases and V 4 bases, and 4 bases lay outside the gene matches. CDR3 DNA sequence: TGTGCCAGCAGCCCGGTAGCGGGCTACAATGAGCAGTTCTTC. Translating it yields CASSPVAGYNEQFF.

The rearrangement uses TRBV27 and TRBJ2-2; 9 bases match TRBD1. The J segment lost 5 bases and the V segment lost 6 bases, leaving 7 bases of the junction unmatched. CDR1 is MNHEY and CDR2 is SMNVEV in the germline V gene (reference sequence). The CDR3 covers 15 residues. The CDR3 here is CASRLQGAATGELFF. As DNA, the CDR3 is TGTGCCAGCAGGCTACAGGGGGCTGCTACCGGGGAGCTGTTTTTT.

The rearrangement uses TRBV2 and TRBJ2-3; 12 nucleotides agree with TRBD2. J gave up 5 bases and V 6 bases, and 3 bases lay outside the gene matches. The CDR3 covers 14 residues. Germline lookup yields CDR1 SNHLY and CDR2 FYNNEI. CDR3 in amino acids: CASSPLAGGDTQYF. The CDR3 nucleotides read TGTGCCAGCAGCCCACTAGCGGGAGGAGATACGCAGTATTTT.

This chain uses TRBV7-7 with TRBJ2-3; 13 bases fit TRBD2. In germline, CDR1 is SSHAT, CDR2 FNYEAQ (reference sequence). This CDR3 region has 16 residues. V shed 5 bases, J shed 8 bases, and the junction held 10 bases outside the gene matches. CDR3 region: CASSPGLAGPSGTQYF. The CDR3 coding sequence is TGTGCCAGCAGCCCGGGACTAGCGGGACCCTCGGGTACGCAGTATTTT.

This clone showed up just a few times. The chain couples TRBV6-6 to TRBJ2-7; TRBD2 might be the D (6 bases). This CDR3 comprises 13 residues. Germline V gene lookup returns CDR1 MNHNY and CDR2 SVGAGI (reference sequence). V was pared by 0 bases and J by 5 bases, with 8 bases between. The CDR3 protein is CASSYSGGHEQYF. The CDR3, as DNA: TGTGCCAGCAGTTACTCCGGGGGACACGAGCAGTACTTC.

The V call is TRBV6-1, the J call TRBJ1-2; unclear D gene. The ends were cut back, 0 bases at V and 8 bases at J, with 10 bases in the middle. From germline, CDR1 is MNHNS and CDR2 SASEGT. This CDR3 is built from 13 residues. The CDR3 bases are TGTGCCAGCAGTGAAGCGCGGGAGGAGGGCTACACCTTC. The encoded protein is CASSEAREEGYTF.

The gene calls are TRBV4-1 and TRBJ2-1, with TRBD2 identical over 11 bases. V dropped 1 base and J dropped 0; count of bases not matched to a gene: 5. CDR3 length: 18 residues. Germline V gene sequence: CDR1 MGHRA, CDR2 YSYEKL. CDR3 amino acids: CASSQASGRMSSYNEQFF. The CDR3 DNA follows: TGCGCCAGCAGCCAAGCTAGCGGGAGGATGAGCTCCTACAATGAGCAGTTCTTC.

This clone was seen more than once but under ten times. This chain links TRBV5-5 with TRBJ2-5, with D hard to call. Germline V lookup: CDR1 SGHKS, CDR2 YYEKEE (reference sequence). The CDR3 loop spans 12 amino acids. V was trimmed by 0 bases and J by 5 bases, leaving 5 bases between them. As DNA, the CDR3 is TGTGCCAGCAGCTTGGCGCGGGAGACCCAGTACTTC. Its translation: CASSLARETQYF.

The CDR3, as DNA: TGCAGCGTTGACCCCCTAGAGAATGAGCAGTTCTTC. Its protein product is CSVDPLENEQFF. The chain uses TRBV29-1 and TRBJ2-1, with unresolved D. There are 12 residues in the CDR3. CDR1 SQVTM and CDR2 ANQGSEA come from the germline V gene. The germline V and J ends were trimmed by 3 bases and 7 bases, with 10 bases remaining between them.

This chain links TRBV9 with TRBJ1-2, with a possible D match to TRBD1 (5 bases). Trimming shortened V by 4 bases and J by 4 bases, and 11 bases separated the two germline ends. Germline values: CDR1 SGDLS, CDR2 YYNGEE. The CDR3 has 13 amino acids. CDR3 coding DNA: TGTGCCAGCAGCTCTCAGGGAGGCTATGGCTACACCTTC. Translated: CASSSQGGYGYTF.

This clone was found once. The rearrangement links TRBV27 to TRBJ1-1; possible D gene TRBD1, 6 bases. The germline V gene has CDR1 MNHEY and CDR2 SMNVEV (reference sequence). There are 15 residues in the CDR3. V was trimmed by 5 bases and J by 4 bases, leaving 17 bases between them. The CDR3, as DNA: TGTGCCAGCAGTCTCCTGGGAGGGGGAGGCACTGAAGCTTTCTTT. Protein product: CASSLLGGGGTEAFF.

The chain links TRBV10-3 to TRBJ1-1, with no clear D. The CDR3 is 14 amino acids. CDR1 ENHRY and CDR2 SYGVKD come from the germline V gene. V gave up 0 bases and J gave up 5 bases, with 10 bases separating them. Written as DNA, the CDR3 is TGTGCCATCAGTGAGTCTTCCCTAGAGACTGAAGCTTTCTTT. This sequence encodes CAISESSLETEAFF.